The 26 T cell receptor beta chains given below trace back to one sample, sequenced in a study of T cell responses to AZD1222 COVID-19 vaccine. Sequencing used immunoSEQ multiplex PCR; TCRdb keeps in-frame clones, though not all of them. The data show around 50,000 clones, about 86% seen once. The sample here was peripheral blood, taken 28 days after the second AZD1222 dose. These receptors all stem from an adult who received the AZD1222 COVID-19 vaccine.

The J gene is TRBJ2-7, the V gene TRBV7-2; 7 bases line up with TRBD2. Germline V gene data show CDR1 as SGHTA and CDR2 as FQGNSA. J lost 2 bases, V lost 5 bases, and 12 bases had no gene match. This CDR3 region has 16 residues. The CDR3 sequence: CASSLGASGPPYEQYF. The CDR3 region has the DNA TGTGCCAGCAGCCTCGGCGCTAGCGGTCCCCCCTACGAGCAGTACTTC. Full variable domain (rest looked up from reference TRBV7-2 and TRBJ2-7): GAGVSQSPSNKVTEKGKDVELRCDPISGHTALYWYRQSLGQGLEFLIYFQGNSAPDKSGLPSDRFSAERTGGSVSTLTIQRTQQEDSAVYLCASSLGASGPPYEQYFGPGTRLTVT.

The chain uses TRBV6-6 and TRBJ2-2; D is ambiguous. The CDR3 has 14 residues. The V gene's germline CDR1 is MNHNY and CDR2 SVGAGI (reference sequence). The V end was cut by 7 bases, the J end by 3 bases, with 12 bases between. In DNA, the CDR3 is TGTGCCAGCATTCAAGACATCGACACCGGGGAGCTGTTTTTT. Translating gives CASIQDIDTGELFF.

The V and J genes are TRBV3-1 (or the pseudogene TRBV3-2) and TRBJ2-7; D remains unclear. Germline V gene sequence: CDR1 LGHDT, CDR2 YNNKEL (reference sequence). V was clipped by 1 base and J by 0 bases, with 13 bases between them. CDR3 length equals 16 residues. The CDR3 nucleotides are TGTGCCAGCAGCCAAGGGCGCTACCTAAGCTCCTACGAGCAGTACTTC. Protein: CASSQGRYLSSYEQYF.

The chain recombines TRBV7-2 with TRBJ2-3, with unresolved D. Trimming took off 1 base at V and 5 bases at J, with 7 bases between the two ends. The CDR3 length is 13 residues. CDR1 and CDR2 from the germline V gene are SGHTA and FQGNSA. The CDR3 coding sequence is TGTGCCAGCAGCTTAGGTGTAGGAGATACGCAGTATTTT. Translating it yields CASSLGVGDTQYF.

This clone has just a few counts. CDR3 nucleotides: TGTGCCAGCAGCTTACCACAGCCCAATCAGCCCCAGCATTTT. The encoded protein is CASSLPQPNQPQHF. J is TRBJ1-5 and V is TRBV11-2; D is unclear. Looked up from germline, CDR1 is SGHAT and CDR2 is FQNNGV. V was trimmed by 2 bases and J by 3 bases, leaving 8 bases between them. This CDR3 is 14 amino acids long.

The chain combines TRBV9 with TRBJ2-1, with D maybe TRBD2 (5 bases). The CDR3 is 17 amino acids. Germline V gene sequence: CDR1 SGDLS, CDR2 YYNGEE. V shed 0 bases and J shed 2 bases, with 15 bases lying between them. The CDR3 DNA sequence: TGTGCCAGCAGCGTAGCGTGGAGCGGACCCACCTACAATGAGCAGTTCTTC. Translation gives CASSVAWSGPTYNEQFF.

The chain links TRBV5-1 to TRBJ2-1; weak D call: TRBD1 (5 bases). CDR1 and CDR2 (germline): SGHRS, YFSETQ. The CDR3 consists of 15 residues. V lost 7 bases, J lost 0 bases, and 14 bases lay in between. CDR3 protein: CASRPDTSSYNEQFF. CDR3 coding DNA: TGCGCCAGCCGCCCGGACACCAGCTCCTACAATGAGCAGTTCTTC.

The count of this clone is one. The chain is built from TRBV11-3 and TRBJ1-3; the D gene is possibly TRBD1 (5 bases). The ends were cut back, 1 base at V and 1 base at J, with 11 bases in the middle. Germline CDR1 is SGHNT and CDR2 is YENEEA. The CDR3 is 16 residues long. The CDR3 coding sequence is TGTGCCAGCAGCTTAGTTTCGGGGACGTCTGGAAACACCATATATTTT. Its protein product is CASSLVSGTSGNTIYF.

This chain links TRBV10-3 with TRBJ1-1, with TRBD1 identical over 7 bases. The germline gives CDR1 ENHRY, CDR2 SYGVKD. V dropped 6 bases and J dropped 6; count of bases not matched to a gene: 4. The length of the CDR3 is 12 residues. CDR3 residues: CAISLGQAEAFF. CDR3 bases: TGTGCCATCAGCCTAGGACAGGCTGAAGCTTTCTTT.

The rearrangement links TRBV11-2 to TRBJ1-6; D is unresolved. Trimming took 0 bases from V and 14 from J, leaving 8 bases between them. Germline CDR1 and CDR2: SGHAT and FQNNGV. CDR3 length: 12 residues. CDR3 DNA sequence: TGTGCCAGCAGCTTAGACCTCCCAGCCCTCCACTTT. It is translated as CASSLDLPALHF.

This chain links TRBV2 with TRBJ1-4; D might be TRBD1 (6 bases). The germline gives CDR1 SNHLY, CDR2 FYNNEI. Trimming shortened V by 3 bases and J by 7 bases, and 12 bases separated the two germline ends. This CDR3 is built from 14 residues. The CDR3 region is CASSDEQGGEKLFF. Here the CDR3 DNA reads TGTGCCAGCAGTGACGAACAGGGAGGTGAAAAACTGTTTTTT.

The chain couples TRBV13 to TRBJ2-7; possible D gene TRBD2, 6 bases. This CDR3 has 15 amino acids. CDR1 PRHDT and CDR2 FYEKMQ come from the germline V gene (reference sequence). V was clipped by 4 bases and J by 2 bases, with 15 bases between them. CDR3 protein: CASSSIPGLAYEQYF. The DNA for the CDR3 is TGTGCCAGCAGCTCCATACCGGGACTCGCCTACGAGCAGTACTTC.

The V gene is TRBV7-9, the J gene TRBJ2-3; perhaps TRBD2 as D (7 bases). The germline V gene has CDR1 SEHNR and CDR2 FQNEAQ (reference sequence). The CDR3 totals 18 residues. V gave up 7 bases and J gave up 4 bases, with 27 bases separating them. The CDR3 DNA reads TGTGCCAGCACCTCCGGCCGCTGGGGGCGGGAGAGGGCAGATACGCAGTATTTT. Its translation: CASTSGRWGRERADTQYF.

CDR3 region: CASSLGQGDYGYTF. CDR3 coding DNA: TGTGCCAGCAGCCTGGGACAGGGCGACTATGGCTACACCTTC. The rearrangement uses TRBV5-4 and TRBJ1-2; 9 bases match TRBD1. Germline V gives CDR1 SGHNT, CDR2 YYREEE (reference sequence). The J segment lost 3 bases and the V segment lost 4 bases, leaving 4 bases of the junction unmatched. The CDR3 has 14 amino acids.

This chain joins TRBV18 and TRBJ2-5; perhaps D is TRBD1 or TRBD2 (6 bases each). From germline, CDR1 is KGHSH and CDR2 LQKENI. The CDR3 sequence is 15 residues long. Deletions cut 2 bases from V and 2 bases from J, with 12 bases between. The chain's CDR3 is CASSPSGGGQETQYF. In nucleotides, the CDR3 is TGTGCCAGCTCACCATCCGGGGGCGGACAAGAGACCCAGTACTTC.

This clone was observed once. The chain carries TRBV7-6 and TRBJ2-5, with D hard to call. This CDR3 region has 15 residues. Trimming took 0 bases from V and 2 from J, leaving 10 bases between them. Germline CDR1 is SGHVS and CDR2 is FNYEAQ. CDR3 loop: CASSLAYAVQETQYF. Written as DNA, the CDR3 is TGTGCCAGCAGCTTAGCGTACGCGGTACAAGAGACCCAGTACTTC.

The V and J genes are TRBV27 and TRBJ2-2; weak D call: TRBD2 (6 bases). Trimming took 4 bases from V and 7 from J, leaving 10 bases between them. Germline lookup yields CDR1 MNHEY and CDR2 SMNVEV (reference sequence). This CDR3 contains 13 residues. CDR3 nucleotide sequence: TGTGCCAGCAGTTCCCGACTAGACGGGGAGCTGTTTTTT. Translated, it gives CASSSRLDGELFF.

This chain connects TRBV4-1 to TRBJ2-7; 10 bases align to TRBD2. The CDR3 loop spans 17 amino acids. CDR1 MGHRA and CDR2 YSYEKL come from the germline V gene. J was trimmed by 0 bases and V by 3 bases; bases with no gene match: 8. The CDR3 protein is CASSQAELAGNSYEQYF. CDR3 nucleotides: TGCGCCAGCAGCCAGGCGGAACTAGCGGGGAACTCCTACGAGCAGTACTTC.

This clone was recorded once. The CDR3 DNA sequence: TGTGCCAGCGAACAGGGAGGTGAGCAGTTCTTC. Protein product: CASEQGGEQFF. The gene calls are TRBV3-1 (or the pseudogene TRBV3-2) and TRBJ2-1; perhaps D is TRBD1 or TRBD2 (6 bases each). The germline V gene has CDR1 LGHDT and CDR2 YNNKEL (reference sequence). CDR3 size: 11 residues. V was clipped by 8 bases and J by 9 bases, with 11 bases between them.

This chain joins TRBV7-2 and TRBJ2-1; D possibly matches TRBD1 or TRBD2 (5 bases each). Trimming cost V 5 bases and J 4 bases, with 15 bases left between them. This CDR3 has 15 amino acids. In germline, CDR1 is SGHTA, CDR2 FQGNSA. CDR3 sequence (DNA): TGTGCCAGCAGCCCCCCGGGACCAAATTACAATGAGCAGTTCTTC. It yields the protein CASSPPGPNYNEQFF.

V is TRBV2 and J is TRBJ1-6; TRBD1 matches 8 bases. The length of the CDR3 is 14 residues. Germline V CDR1 and CDR2: SNHLY, FYNNEI. The junction had 9 bases not matched to a gene; V was cut back by 10 bases and J by 7 bases. The CDR3 sequence: CATAEAGGNSPLHF. The CDR3 coding sequence is TGTGCCACCGCCGAAGCAGGGGGCAATTCACCCCTCCACTTT.

The chain employs TRBV7-9 and TRBJ1-2, with 8 bases that match TRBD1. CDR1 SEHNR and CDR2 FQNEAQ come from the germline V gene (reference sequence). The CDR3 contains 13 residues. Germline trimming cut 5 bases from V and 5 bases from J; bases unmatched to any gene: 4. In nucleotides, the CDR3 is TGTGCCAGCAGCCCCCGGACAGGGTATGGCTACACCTTC. Its protein product is CASSPRTGYGYTF.

This clone has just one count. The chain has TRBV12-3 or TRBV12-4 and TRBJ1-2; D remains ambiguous. Trimming cost V 7 bases and J 8 bases, with 14 bases left between them. The CDR3 spans 12 residues. CDR3 sequence reads: CASTPIREGYTF. CDR3 bases: TGTGCCAGCACCCCTATCCGGGAGGGCTACACCTTC.

The V call is TRBV9, the J call TRBJ1-1, with D perhaps TRBD1 (6 bases). Trimming stripped 5 bases from V and 1 base from J, with 9 bases between. Germline-derived CDR1 and CDR2 are SGDLS and YYNGEE. The CDR3 totals 13 residues. The CDR3 DNA follows: TGTGCCAGCAGTCGGACAGAGAACACTGAAGCTTTCTTT. Amino acids: CASSRTENTEAFF.

The CDR3 region is CASSPDRGTDTQYF. DNA of the CDR3: TGTGCCAGTAGTCCGGACAGGGGCACAGATACGCAGTATTTT. The V call is TRBV19, the J call TRBJ2-3; 8 bases agree with TRBD1. The V segment lost 5 bases and the J segment 1 base; nucleotides outside the gene matches: 2. This CDR3 is 14 amino acids long. The germline V gene encodes CDR1 LNHDA and CDR2 SQIVND (reference sequence).

The J gene is TRBJ2-7, the V gene TRBV28; perhaps TRBD1 as D (5 bases). Between the trimmed V and J ends, which lost 6 bases and 7 bases, there was a span of 16 bases. The length of the CDR3 is 13 residues. Germline CDR1 MDHEN, CDR2 SYDVKM. The CDR3 loop is CASRMTGKGEQYF. Here the CDR3 DNA reads TGTGCCAGCAGGATGACTGGCAAGGGGGAGCAGTACTTC.